This T cell receptor (beta chain) was sequenced during a study of blood T cell repertoires in COVID-19 (dated by TCRdb to 2019 to 2021). Regarding the study in general: Collaborator samples came from the United States, Italy and Spain and covered acute and convalescent phases of COVID-19. The material from the prospective study consisted of cDNA or gDNA derived from T cells, B-cell-depleted T cells, or PBMCs. Sample metadata almost always included a de-identified subject ID, COVID-19 status, age in years and sex. Deeply sampled blood TCRbeta repertoires from subjects exposed to, actively infected with, or recovered from COVID-19 were included in the dataset. The repertoires were made available in a free public database intended to serve as a resource for research on the immune response to SARS-CoV-2. Where available, HLA class I and class II types were obtained from metadata supplied by the sample provider rather than from assay-based typing. The samples were drawn from two sources: the first 160 participants of the ongoing ImmuneRACE study, and fewer than 1,500 subjects contributed by 6 global collaborators.

Collaborating institutions collected whole blood in K2EDTA tubes following their own protocols. Collaborator samples were shipped for TCRbeta analysis as frozen whole blood, isolated PBMCs, or DNA extracted from either sample type. As for this clone: Its antigen remains unidentified. Base qualities were left out, and no much larger clone turns up one base away.

Broader findings and caveats from the paper: The amount of clinical and demographic metadata varied by source and participant and was provided uncurated.

Ends trimmed: V by 2 bases, J by 4 bases; bases unmatched to a gene: 3. CDR1 is given as SGDLS and CDR2 as YYNGEE, both from the germline V gene. The CDR3 covers 14 residues, taking in both the cysteine and the phenylalanine. CDR3 DNA only is kept here, 42 bases in frame from base 1. TCRbeta CDR3 regions were amplified from genomic DNA using the immunoSEQ Assay, a bias-controlled multiplex PCR. Per the original workflow: The number of nucleated cells in each sample was estimated by amplification of reference gene primers within the assay. To quantify the absolute abundance of each unique TCRbeta CDR3 rearrangement, sequence reads were collapsed and filtered. For each sample, productive Simpson clonality was calculated as the square root of Simpson's diversity index across productive rearrangements. The immuneACCESS repertoire file appears here via TCRdb, limited to in-frame rearrangements. These files lack a portion of the clones; in checked studies, under half of the deficit traces to unresolved V genes, and the cause of the others is not known. That table is the source of V, J and clone size, and D and trimming were worked out from the DNA. This sample lists over 65,000 clones; 82% were detected once. The ten largest clones represent about 15% of the sample.

This chain joins TRBV9 to TRBJ1-2, with 9 junctional bases fitting TRBD1. Specimen: peripheral blood. This TCR came from a man at least 80 years old with active COVID-19. In nucleotide form, the sequence is TGTGCCAGCAGCGTGGGACAGGGTTCCTATGGCTACACCTTC. It translates as CASSVGQGSYGYTF.